The 23 T cell receptor beta chains below all came from one sample that was sequenced in a study of T-cell memory formation after mild COVID-19. Using its own MiXCR run on the 5' RACE reads, TCRdb lists one record per CDR3 protein. The table lists around 340,000 distinct CDR3 sequences, about a sixth of them singletons. Input material: PBMCs or a T cell subset sorted from them (not recorded which). These receptors were collected from a man aged 18 to 35 who had mild COVID-19 (a few samples of this study predate the infection). Cell type and time point are not known.

This clonotype was detected a few times. CDR3 sequence reads: CASSRGFRYTF. The CDR3 region has the DNA TGCGCCAGCAGCCGGGGGTTTCGCTACACCTTC. The V and J genes are TRBV4-3 and TRBJ1-2; weak D call: TRBD1 (5 bases). Germline V lookup: CDR1 LGHNA, CDR2 YSLEER. The V and J ends lost 4 bases and 9 bases respectively, with 9 bases between them. CDR3 size: 11 residues.

The chain joins TRBV28 to TRBJ1-2; TRBD1 matches at 7 bases. The CDR3 extends over 17 amino acids. Germline CDR1 MDHEN, CDR2 SYDVKM. Unmatched junction bases numbered 14, after V lost 5 bases and J lost 2 bases. CDR3 sequence reads: CASSAATQTGINYGYTF. The CDR3 DNA reads TGTGCCAGCAGTGCCGCTACTCAGACAGGGATCAACTATGGCTACACCTTC.

This clonotype has ten or more counts. The chain has TRBV7-9 and TRBJ1-1; D remains unclear. V lost 4 bases and J 6 bases, leaving 9 bases between the germline ends. The CDR3 is 12 residues long. CDR1 is SEHNR, CDR2 FQNEAQ, per germline (reference sequence). DNA for the CDR3: TGTGCCAGCAGCTCAGGTGTAGCTGAAGCTTTCTTT. Amino acid sequence: CASSSGVAEAFF. Based on the CDR3 plus reference TRBV7-9 and TRBJ1-1, the full variable domain is DTGVSQNPRHKITKRGQNVTFRCDPISEHNRLYWYRQTLGQGPEFLTYFQNEAQLEKSRLLSDRFSAERPKGSFSTLEIQRTEQGDSAMYLCASSSGVAEAFFGQGTRLTVV.

V usage is TRBV5-1 and J usage is TRBJ1-6; no reliable D call. The CDR3 covers 17 residues. V lost 0 bases, J lost 0 bases, and 10 bases lay in between. Germline values: CDR1 SGHRS, CDR2 YFSETQ. CDR3: CASSLDGRSSYNSPLHF. For the CDR3, the DNA is TGCGCCAGCAGCTTGGACGGCAGGAGCTCCTATAATTCACCCCTCCACTTT. The full variable domain, in which reference TRBV5-1 and TRBJ1-6 provide the parts outside the CDR3, is KAGVTQTPRYLIKTRGQQVTLSCSPISGHRSVSWYQQTPGQGLQFLFEYFSETQRNKGNFPGRFSGRQFSNSRSEMNVSTLELGDSALYLCASSLDGRSSYNSPLHFGNGTRLTVT.

The chain couples TRBV9 to TRBJ2-5; D unresolved. V shed 0 bases and J shed 3 bases, with 9 bases lying between them. The CDR3 sequence is 14 residues long. Germline CDR1 reads SGDLS; CDR2 reads YYNGEE. CDR3 DNA: TGTGCCAGCAGCGTAGCTTTTGAAGAAGAGACCCAGTACTTC. Its protein is CASSVAFEEETQYF.

The table lists this clonotype with a few counts. This sequence joins TRBV7-7 and TRBJ2-5; no clear D gene. Trimming pared 3 bases from V and 4 bases from J, leaving 12 bases between. Per the germline V gene, CDR1 is SSHAT and CDR2 is FNYEAQ (reference sequence). This CDR3 comprises 14 residues. The CDR3: CASSFLGVIETQYF. CDR3 nucleotides: TGTGCCAGCAGCTTTCTTGGGGTTATAGAGACCCAGTACTTC.

This clonotype was counted ten times or more. This chain uses TRBV7-2 with TRBJ2-1; 8 positions agree with TRBD2. This CDR3 has 15 amino acids. CDR1 and CDR2 (germline): SGHTA, FQGNSA. The V segment lost 7 bases and the J segment 5 bases; nucleotides outside the gene matches: 10. DNA for the CDR3: TGTGCCAGCACCCCGCCGGGACTAGTCCACAATGAGCAGTTCTTC. Translation gives CASTPPGLVHNEQFF.

This clonotype was seen a few times. This chain uses TRBV7-9 with TRBJ1-5; 7 positions match TRBD1. The J segment lost 7 bases and the V segment lost 1 base, leaving 7 bases of the junction unmatched. The CDR3 is 15 amino acids. Germline V CDR1 and CDR2: SEHNR, FQNEAQ (reference sequence). As DNA, the CDR3 is TGTGCCAGCAGCTTAGGAACAGGGGCGGGGCAGCCCCAGCATTTT. This codes for CASSLGTGAGQPQHF. Full variable domain (outside the CDR3, taken from reference TRBV7-9 and TRBJ1-5): DTGVSQNPRHKITKRGQNVTFRCDPISEHNRLYWYRQTLGQGPEFLTYFQNEAQLEKSRLLSDRFSAERPKGSFSTLEIQRTEQGDSAMYLCASSLGTGAGQPQHFGDGTRLSIL.

This clonotype was found a few times. The chain carries TRBV5-1 and TRBJ1-1; D is unclear. Germline loops: CDR1 SGHRS, CDR2 YFSETQ. The CDR3 has 11 residues. V lost 7 bases to trimming and J lost 6 bases, with 10 bases between them. CDR3 region: CASGSLSEAFF. DNA of the CDR3: TGCGCCAGCGGAAGTCTCTCTGAAGCTTTCTTT.

This clonotype was seen once. The chain has TRBV6-2 or TRBV6-3 and TRBJ2-7; either TRBD1 or TRBD2 may fit D (5 bases each). The V gene's germline CDR1 is MNHEY and CDR2 SVGEGT. The CDR3 has 13 amino acids. Between the trimmed V and J ends, which lost 5 bases and 6 bases, there was a span of 14 bases. The CDR3 spells CASSTGRLTEQYF. The CDR3, as DNA: TGTGCCAGCAGTACGGGACGTCTGACCGAGCAGTACTTC.

This clonotype has more than one count but fewer than ten. The genes are TRBV7-2 and TRBJ1-5, with D unresolved. Trimming removed 1 base at V and 6 bases at J, with 10 bases between. Germline CDR1 reads SGHTA; CDR2 reads FQGNSA. The CDR3 sequence is 14 residues long. The CDR3 loop reads CASSLEPGSQPQHF. CDR3 nucleotides: TGTGCCAGCAGCTTAGAGCCAGGCAGTCAGCCCCAGCATTTT.

The V call is TRBV12-3 or TRBV12-4, the J call TRBJ2-1; 7 positions agree with TRBD2. Losses at the gene ends were 6 bases for V and 1 base for J; bases not matched to a gene: 12. There are 17 residues in the CDR3. This CDR3 reads CASSPGDGGYSYNEQFF. The CDR3 DNA is TGTGCCAGCAGCCCCGGCGACGGGGGGTATTCCTACAATGAGCAGTTCTTC.

This clonotype was counted only a few times. The chain couples TRBV6-5 to TRBJ2-2; 9 nucleotides line up with TRBD2. Germline loops: CDR1 MNHEY, CDR2 SVGAGI. J was trimmed by 5 bases and V by 2 bases; bases with no gene match: 6. The CDR3 spans 16 residues. Here the CDR3 DNA reads TGTGCCAGCAGTTACGAGGCGGGGGGGCGGACCGGGGAGCTGTTTTTT. Translation gives CASSYEAGGRTGELFF.

The CDR3, as DNA: TGTGCCATCAGTGAATCTCTCGCCGGGACTAGCGAAACAGATACGCAGTATTTT. Translated, it gives CAISESLAGTSETDTQYF. The chain couples TRBV10-3 to TRBJ2-3; 10 positions match TRBD2. This CDR3 region has 18 residues. Germline V gives CDR1 ENHRY, CDR2 SYGVKD. V gave up 3 bases and J gave up 3 bases; unmatched junction bases: 12.

This clonotype was counted at least ten times. This chain joins TRBV5-1 and TRBJ2-1; D is uncertain. Germline CDR1 SGHRS, CDR2 YFSETQ. Trimming stripped 0 bases from V and 8 bases from J, with 12 bases between. This CDR3 spans 14 amino acids. The CDR3 nucleotides are TGCGCCAGCAGCTTGGGTCCCAGGAGCGATGAGCAGTTCTTC. Translation: CASSLGPRSDEQFF.

This sequence joins TRBV20-1 and TRBJ1-2, with D possibly being TRBD1 (5 bases). Trimming removed 5 bases from V and 3 bases from J, with 10 bases in between. The CDR3 covers 12 residues. Germline V CDR1 and CDR2: DFQATT, SNEGSKA (reference sequence). The CDR3 bases are TGCAGTGCTGTGACAGACGACTATGGCTACACCTTC. It encodes CSAVTDDYGYTF.

This chain joins TRBV12-3 or TRBV12-4 and TRBJ1-1; D is uncertain. The CDR3 totals 15 residues. V was shortened by 2 bases and J by 1 base, with 11 bases between the two germline ends. The CDR3 DNA sequence: TGTGCCAGCAGTTTATTGGTCGGGTCGAACACTGAAGCTTTCTTT. This translates into CASSLLVGSNTEAFF.

The rearrangement uses TRBV5-4 and TRBJ2-4; maybe TRBD2 (6 bases). Germline V gene lookup returns CDR1 SGHNT and CDR2 YYREEE (reference sequence). The CDR3 spans 16 residues. The V and J ends lost 4 bases and 4 bases respectively, with 18 bases between them. The CDR3 here is CASSPDGGTGKNIQYF. CDR3 DNA: TGTGCCAGCAGCCCCGACGGCGGGACTGGAAAAAACATTCAGTACTTC.

The chain combines TRBV29-1 with TRBJ2-1; 9 nucleotides agree with TRBD2. This CDR3 has 12 residues. The J segment lost 10 bases and the V segment lost 4 bases, leaving 5 bases of the junction unmatched. Per the germline V gene, CDR1 is SQVTM and CDR2 is ANQGSEA. The CDR3, as DNA: TGCAGCGTTGGCGGGGGGGCACGGGAGCAGTTCTTC. As protein: CSVGGGAREQFF.

V gene TRBV27 combines with J gene TRBJ1-6; D not certain. Trimming pared 3 bases from V and 8 bases from J, leaving 5 bases between. CDR1 is MNHEY, CDR2 SMNVEV, per germline (reference sequence). The CDR3 is 12 amino acids. The CDR3 is CASSFFDSPLHF. The CDR3 DNA reads TGTGCCAGCAGTTTTTTTGATTCACCCCTCCACTTT.

This clonotype was counted between two and nine times. The rearrangement links TRBV6-5 to TRBJ1-4; a weak D match, TRBD1 (6 bases). There are 16 residues in the CDR3. Trimming shortened V by 5 bases and J by 3 bases, and 16 bases separated the two germline ends. The V gene's germline CDR1 is MNHEY and CDR2 SVGAGI. This CDR3 reads CASSTGRGQANEKLFF. The CDR3 coding sequence is TGTGCCAGCAGTACTGGTCGGGGGCAGGCTAATGAAAAACTGTTTTTT.

The chain recombines TRBV7-9 with TRBJ2-1; TRBD2 matches 14 bases. After removal of 5 bases from V and 7 bases from J, the junction contained 7 bases not matched to a gene. Germline V lookup: CDR1 SEHNR, CDR2 FQNEAQ (reference sequence). The CDR3 extends over 16 amino acids. CDR3 residues: CASSTRLAGGPNEQFF. CDR3 nucleotides: TGTGCCAGCAGCACCCGACTAGCGGGGGGGCCGAATGAGCAGTTCTTC. Combining the CDR3 with reference TRBV7-9 and TRBJ2-1 gives the whole variable domain DTGVSQNPRHKITKRGQNVTFRCDPISEHNRLYWYRQTLGQGPEFLTYFQNEAQLEKSRLLSDRFSAERPKGSFSTLEIQRTEQGDSAMYLCASSTRLAGGPNEQFFGPGTRLTVL.

The chain has TRBV5-1 and TRBJ2-5; the D gene is possibly TRBD2 (5 bases). CDR1 and CDR2 from the germline V gene are SGHRS and YFSETQ. The V end lost 4 bases, the J end lost 5 bases, and 18 bases lay between the germline ends. The CDR3 loop spans 15 amino acids. CDR3 residues: CASSQNGLAGETQYF. CDR3 sequence (DNA): TGCGCCAGCAGCCAAAATGGGCTAGCCGGGGAGACCCAGTACTTC. The whole variable domain, filled in from reference TRBV5-1 and TRBJ2-5, reads KAGVTQTPRYLIKTRGQQVTLSCSPISGHRSVSWYQQTPGQGLQFLFEYFSETQRNKGNFPGRFSGRQFSNSRSEMNVSTLELGDSALYLCASSQNGLAGETQYFGPGTRLLVL.